The rows below give T cell receptor beta chains drawn from one sample of a study of shared clonotypes between healthy human individuals. Assay used: immunoSEQ multiplex PCR; TCRdb lists only in-frame clones, some missing. The data contain roughly 500,000 clones, more than 65% of them singletons. Sequenced sample: PBMCs. The receptors were sampled from a woman aged 35 to 49 in good health. Some clones in this sample may be carry-over from other donors' samples. Each CDR3 is given with its conserved first and last residue. The order of the fields is J gene, V gene, D gene, clone size, CDR3 DNA, CDR3 protein. D genes are given only for firm matches. Expanded clones get a size class; other rows say once, few or many, or leave the size out.

TRBJ1-1	TRBV9	TRBD1	.	TGTGCCAGCAGCCCCCGACAGGGAACTGAAGCTTTCTTT	CASSPRQGTEAFF
TRBJ1-3	TRBV4-2	TRBD1	.	TGTGCCAGCAGCCAAGATCAGGGGGAACCTGGAAACACCATATATTTT	CASSQDQGEPGNTIYF
TRBJ2-2	TRBV28	.	.	TGTGCCAGCAGGCAGCCGGGGGTCACCGGGGAGCTGTTTTTT	CASRQPGVTGELFF
TRBJ2-7	TRBV9	.	few	TGTGCCAGCAGCTCTCAGGGGGGCGATTACGAGCAGTACTTC	CASSSQGGDYEQYF
TRBJ2-7	TRBV6-5	.	.	TGTGCCAGCAGTTACTCGTTAGGGGGTCGGGAGCAGTACTTC	CASSYSLGGREQYF
TRBJ2-2	TRBV29-1	TRBD2	.	TGCAGCGCCGAGGGGCTAGCGGGAGGGGGGAACACCGGGGAGCTGTTTTTT	CSAEGLAGGGNTGELFF
TRBJ2-5	TRBV7-3	TRBD2	.	TGTGCCAGCAGCTTTGCGGGAGAGGAGACCCAGTACTTC	CASSFAGEETQYF
TRBJ2-1	TRBV30	.	.	TGTGCCTGGAGTGTAGATGGGAGAGGGGAGCAGTTCTTC	CAWSVDGRGEQFF
TRBJ1-1	TRBV28	.	.	TGTGCCAGCAAGGAGGGGAACACTGAAGCTTTCTTT	CASKEGNTEAFF
TRBJ2-1	TRBV29-1	.	once	TGCAGCGTTGACACGGGGTACAATGAGCAGTTCTTC	CSVDTGYNEQFF
TRBJ2-7	TRBV9	TRBD1	once	TGTGCCAGCAGCGTAACCCGGGACAGGGGGTCGGGCGAGCAGTACTTC	CASSVTRDRGSGEQYF
TRBJ2-7	TRBV6-5	.	.	TGTGCCAGCAGTCGACAGAGGCCGAGCTCCTACGAGCAGTACTTC	CASSRQRPSSYEQYF
TRBJ2-1	TRBV15	.	.	TGTGCCACCAGCAGAGTCCAGGGTGGACTGATCTTC	CATSRVQGGLIF
TRBJ2-1	TRBV28	TRBD1	.	TGTGCCAGCAGTGCGACAGGGGAGCCCTACAATGAGCAGTTCTTC	CASSATGEPYNEQFF
TRBJ1-1	TRBV5-1	.	.	TGCGCCAGCAGCTTGGATCTCCAGGTCACTGAAGCTTTCTTT	CASSLDLQVTEAFF
TRBJ1-5	TRBV30	TRBD1	.	TGTGCCTGGAGTGACACGTGGGACAGGAATCAGCCCCAGCATTTT	CAWSDTWDRNQPQHF
TRBJ2-1	TRBV7-2	TRBD1	.	TGTGCCAGCACCACAGGGGTTTATGAGCAGTTCTTC	CASTTGVYEQFF
TRBJ2-1	TRBV9	.	.	TGTGCCAGCAGCGTAGTATCTAGTCAGGGTGAGCAGTTCTTC	CASSVVSSQGEQFF
TRBJ1-2	TRBV19	TRBD1	.	TGTGCCAGTAGTATACCTCCGACAGGGCCGAGAGGCTACACCTTC	CASSIPPTGPRGYTF
TRBJ2-3	TRBV30	TRBD2	.	TGTGCCTGGAGCCATCGTCCCAGCGGGGCCACAGATACGCAGTATTTT	CAWSHRPSGATDTQYF
TRBJ2-5	TRBV10-1	TRBD1	.	TGCGCCAGCAGTGGGACAGGGGGACGTGGGACCCAGTACTTC	CASSGTGGRGTQYF
TRBJ2-7	TRBV28	.	many	TGTGCCAGCAGTTCCTTGACGGGGGCGGCCTACGAGCAGTACTTC	CASSSLTGAAYEQYF
TRBJ2-1	TRBV4-1	TRBD2	.	TGCGCCAGCAGCCTCCAGACTAGCGGGATTGGCGTGGGATCCTACAATGAGCAGTTCTTC	CASSLQTSGIGVGSYNEQFF
TRBJ2-1	TRBV9	TRBD2	.	TGTGCCAGCAGCGTAGTGGGCGGGAGGCAATCCAATGAGCAGTTCTTC	CASSVVGGRQSNEQFF
TRBJ2-5	TRBV20-1	.	.	TGCAGTGCGCTCCCGAGGGAGACCCAGTACTTC	CSALPRETQYF
TRBJ2-5	TRBV10-3	.	.	TGTGCCATCAGTGATGGGGGATCAGAGACCCAGTACTTC	CAISDGGSETQYF
TRBJ1-5	TRBV6-6	.	many	TGTGCCAGCAGTCCACAGTGGGGGGGGAGTCAGCCCCAGCATTTT	CASSPQWGGSQPQHF
TRBJ2-6	TRBV2	.	.	TGTGCCAGCAGTGAGTTTGTAGGGTCCGGCTCTGGGGCCAACGTCCTGACTTTC	CASSEFVGSGSGANVLTF
TRBJ2-1	TRBV5-1	.	.	TGCGCCAGCAGCTTGGTACCTTGGGAGCAGTTCTTC	CASSLVPWEQFF
TRBJ1-2	TRBV7-9	.	.	TGCGCCAGCAGCTTGGGGACCTCACATGATGGCTACACCTTC	CASSLGTSHDGYTF
TRBJ1-5	TRBV5-1	.	.	TGCGCCAGCAGCTTGGACGGGACGGACGATCAGGCCCAGCATTTT	CASSLDGTDDQAQHF
TRBJ2-3	TRBV20-1	.	.	TGCAGTGCCACAAGGGGGACCCGGCAGTATTTT	CSATRGTRQYF
TRBJ1-4	TRBV30	.	.	TGTGCCTGGAGTGTGGTCGATGAAAAACTGTTTTTT	CAWSVVDEKLFF
TRBJ2-3	TRBV6-5	.	.	TGTGCCAGCAGTTACAGACTAGTATCTGATACGCAGTATTTT	CASSYRLVSDTQYF
TRBJ2-7	TRBV7-2	TRBD1	once	TGTGCCAGCAGCTTAGGACAGGGGGCGTTCGAGCAGTACTTC	CASSLGQGAFEQYF
TRBJ2-7	TRBV7-8	TRBD1	.	TGTGCCAGCAGCGCCCGACAGGGAACCTACGAGCAGTACTTC	CASSARQGTYEQYF
TRBJ2-7	TRBV19	TRBD1	many	TGTGCCAGTAGTCCTCTGTCCGGGACAGGAAATTACGAGCAGTACTTC	CASSPLSGTGNYEQYF
TRBJ2-6	TRBV2	TRBD1	.	TGTGCCAGCAGTACCCGGGACAGCTCTGGGGCCAACGTCCTGACTTTC	CASSTRDSSGANVLTF
TRBJ2-7	TRBV5-1	.	few	TGCGCCAGCAGCTTTTTCGGACCACCTTACGAGCAGTACTTC	CASSFFGPPYEQYF
TRBJ2-2	TRBV2	TRBD2	once	TGTGCCAGCACCTATAGCGGGCCCGGGGAGCTGTTTTTT	CASTYSGPGELFF
TRBJ2-5	TRBV5-1	TRBD1	.	TGCGCCAGCAGCGCGACAGGGGGCGCCGAGACCCAGTACTTC	CASSATGGAETQYF
TRBJ2-7	TRBV5-6	.	.	TGTGCCAGCAGCTCCGGGTACGAGCAGTACTTC	CASSSGYEQYF
TRBJ1-1	TRBV5-6	.	.	TGTGCCAGCAGCCACCCAGACAGTCGGAACACTGAAGCTTTCTTT	CASSHPDSRNTEAFF
TRBJ1-1	TRBV7-3	TRBD1	.	TGTGCCAGCAGCCGCACCACAGGGGGCACTGAAGCTTTCTTT	CASSRTTGGTEAFF
TRBJ1-1	TRBV28	.	many	TGTGCCAGCAGTTTACTGATGGGGGCAGACACTGAAGCTTTCTTT	CASSLLMGADTEAFF
TRBJ1-1	TRBV12-1	.	.	TGTGCCAGCAGCTCAAGGGGTAGGGATGGGGGGATGAACACTGAAGCTTTCTTT	CASSSRGRDGGMNTEAFF